Listed below are T cell receptor beta chains from one sample, sequenced in a study of T cells after yellow fever vaccination. TCRdb re-called the 5' RACE reads with MiXCR, one entry per CDR3 protein. The sample has fewer than 450,000 distinct CDR3 sequences, around a tenth seen once. Material: PBMCs, obtained on the day of the first yellow fever vaccination. The origin of the receptors is a man in his late teens or twenties who received the YFV17D yellow fever vaccine. The CDR3 runs from the conserved cysteine through the conserved F or W. D genes are given only for firm matches. Only part of the rows carry a size: once, few, many, or a class if the clone is expanded.

v_call: TRBV4-1
j_call: TRBJ2-2
d_call: TRBD1
clone_size: -
cdr3_aa: CASSPDRGHTGELFF
cdr3_nt: TGCGCCAGCAGCCCTGACAGGGGGCACACCGGGGAGCTGTTTTTT

v_call: TRBV6-1
j_call: TRBJ2-5
d_call: TRBD2
clone_size: -
cdr3_aa: CASSDVLGTSFRETQYF
cdr3_nt: TGTGCCAGCAGTGATGTGCTCGGGACTAGTTTTCGAGAGACCCAGTACTTC

v_call: TRBV6-5
j_call: TRBJ2-5
d_call: -
clone_size: -
cdr3_aa: CASSYPTMKETQYF
cdr3_nt: TGTGCCAGCAGTTACCCGACCATGAAGGAGACCCAGTACTTC

v_call: TRBV7-3
j_call: TRBJ1-2
d_call: TRBD1
clone_size: few
cdr3_aa: CASSFLQGDGYTF
cdr3_nt: TGTGCCAGCAGCTTTCTGCAGGGGGACGGCTACACCTTC

v_call: TRBV27
j_call: TRBJ2-3
d_call: -
clone_size: -
cdr3_aa: CASRRGRGTGLGVYTQYF
cdr3_nt: TGTGCCAGCAGACGGGGGAGGGGTACAGGGTTGGGTGTGTATACGCAGTATTTT

v_call: TRBV15
j_call: TRBJ2-5
d_call: -
clone_size: -
cdr3_aa: CATRRQGLQETQYF
cdr3_nt: TGTGCCACCCGGAGGCAGGGTCTTCAAGAGACCCAGTACTTC

v_call: TRBV5-1
j_call: TRBJ1-1
d_call: -
clone_size: few
cdr3_aa: CASSLGRLSNTEAFF
cdr3_nt: TGCGCCAGCAGCTTGGGGCGGCTTTCGAACACTGAAGCTTTCTTT

v_call: TRBV5-1
j_call: TRBJ2-3
d_call: -
clone_size: few
cdr3_aa: CASSSPEGAGDTQYF
cdr3_nt: TGCGCCAGCAGCTCCCCCGAGGGGGCGGGGGATACGCAGTATTTT

v_call: TRBV9
j_call: TRBJ2-2
d_call: -
clone_size: few
cdr3_aa: CASSVYGVHTGELFF
cdr3_nt: TGTGCCAGCAGCGTATACGGGGTGCACACCGGGGAGCTGTTTTTT

v_call: TRBV4-3
j_call: TRBJ2-7
d_call: -
clone_size: many
cdr3_aa: CASSQVREFGSYEQYF
cdr3_nt: TGCGCCAGCAGCCAAGTTCGGGAATTTGGCTCCTACGAGCAGTACTTC

v_call: TRBV5-1
j_call: TRBJ2-3
d_call: TRBD2
clone_size: few
cdr3_aa: CASSEWGGVTDTQYF
cdr3_nt: TGCGCCAGCAGCGAATGGGGGGGAGTCACAGATACGCAGTATTTT

v_call: TRBV12-3/TRBV12-4
j_call: TRBJ1-5
d_call: -
clone_size: few
cdr3_aa: CASGLGARNQPQHF
cdr3_nt: TGTGCCAGCGGCCTGGGGGCTCGCAATCAGCCCCAGCATTTT

v_call: TRBV9
j_call: TRBJ2-2
d_call: -
clone_size: few
cdr3_aa: CASSVLPGSTGELFF
cdr3_nt: TGTGCCAGCAGCGTACTACCGGGGAGCACCGGGGAGCTGTTTTTT

v_call: TRBV7-9
j_call: TRBJ2-2
d_call: -
clone_size: few
cdr3_aa: CASSLVSQGSNTGELFF
cdr3_nt: TGTGCCAGCAGCTTAGTGTCACAGGGATCGAACACCGGGGAGCTGTTTTTT

v_call: TRBV19
j_call: TRBJ2-6
d_call: -
clone_size: -
cdr3_aa: CASSIQGTRANVLTF
cdr3_nt: TGTGCCAGTAGTATACAAGGGACCCGGGCCAACGTCCTGACTTTC

v_call: TRBV5-1
j_call: TRBJ2-2
d_call: TRBD1
clone_size: -
cdr3_aa: CASTPGGANTGELFF
cdr3_nt: TGCGCCAGCACCCCAGGGGGAGCGAACACCGGGGAGCTGTTTTTT

v_call: TRBV11-2
j_call: TRBJ2-1
d_call: TRBD2
clone_size: -
cdr3_aa: CASSPPGLAGDNEQFF
cdr3_nt: TGTGCCAGCAGCCCCCCGGGACTAGCGGGGGACAATGAGCAGTTCTTC

v_call: TRBV5-6
j_call: TRBJ2-3
d_call: -
clone_size: -
cdr3_aa: CASSLAGSSTQYF
cdr3_nt: TGTGCCAGCAGCTTGGCCGGGTCGAGTACGCAGTATTTT

v_call: TRBV14
j_call: TRBJ2-7
d_call: -
clone_size: few
cdr3_aa: CASSQLTTYYEQYF
cdr3_nt: TGTGCCAGCAGCCAGTTGACCACATACTACGAGCAGTACTTC

v_call: TRBV4-1
j_call: TRBJ2-2
d_call: -
clone_size: few
cdr3_aa: CASSHSPGRRNTGELFF
cdr3_nt: TGCGCCAGCAGCCATAGCCCAGGGCGGCGGAACACCGGGGAGCTGTTTTTT

v_call: TRBV5-1
j_call: TRBJ2-3
d_call: TRBD2
clone_size: few
cdr3_aa: CASSPTSGGSTDTQYF
cdr3_nt: TGCGCCAGCAGCCCCACTAGCGGGGGGAGCACAGATACGCAGTATTTT

v_call: TRBV10-3
j_call: TRBJ2-3
d_call: TRBD2
clone_size: -
cdr3_aa: CAIAGASGATDTQYF
cdr3_nt: TGTGCCATCGCAGGGGCTAGCGGGGCCACAGATACGCAGTATTTT

v_call: TRBV5-1
j_call: TRBJ2-7
d_call: TRBD1
clone_size: -
cdr3_aa: CASSFLPGQVYEQYF
cdr3_nt: TGCGCCAGCAGCTTCCTACCGGGACAGGTCTACGAGCAGTACTTC

v_call: TRBV7-2
j_call: TRBJ2-3
d_call: -
clone_size: many
cdr3_aa: CASSLAPSTDTQYF
cdr3_nt: TGTGCCAGCAGCTTAGCACCTTCCACAGATACGCAGTATTTT

v_call: TRBV4-1
j_call: TRBJ2-5
d_call: -
clone_size: many
cdr3_aa: CASSQVRGQETQYF
cdr3_nt: TGCGCCAGCAGCCAAGTAAGGGGTCAAGAGACCCAGTACTTC

v_call: TRBV20-1
j_call: TRBJ1-3
d_call: -
clone_size: many
cdr3_aa: CSASSPEPVGNTIYF
cdr3_nt: TGCAGTGCTTCCTCACCCGAGCCAGTCGGAAACACCATATATTTT

v_call: TRBV6-2/TRBV6-3
j_call: TRBJ2-1
d_call: TRBD1
clone_size: -
cdr3_aa: CASRSADRDDEQFF
cdr3_nt: TGTGCCAGCAGAAGTGCTGACAGGGACGATGAGCAGTTCTTC

v_call: TRBV19
j_call: TRBJ2-1
d_call: TRBD1
clone_size: -
cdr3_aa: CASSYRGTGDSYNEQFF
cdr3_nt: TGTGCCAGTAGCTACAGAGGGACAGGGGACTCCTACAATGAGCAGTTCTTC

v_call: TRBV24-1
j_call: TRBJ2-7
d_call: -
clone_size: -
cdr3_aa: CATSGPLHARWQYF
cdr3_nt: TGTGCCACCAGTGGACCACTCCATGCTCGATGGCAGTACTTC

v_call: TRBV7-6
j_call: TRBJ1-2
d_call: TRBD1
clone_size: -
cdr3_aa: CASSLGQGVNYGYTF
cdr3_nt: TGTGCCAGCAGCTTAGGACAGGGGGTTAACTATGGCTACACCTTC

v_call: TRBV20-1
j_call: TRBJ2-7
d_call: TRBD2
clone_size: -
cdr3_aa: CSARDLGLADEQYF
cdr3_nt: TGCAGTGCTAGAGATCTGGGACTAGCGGACGAGCAGTACTTC

v_call: TRBV18
j_call: TRBJ2-1
d_call: -
clone_size: few
cdr3_aa: CASSFFQESYNEQFF
cdr3_nt: TGTGCCAGCTCATTTTTCCAGGAGTCCTACAATGAGCAGTTCTTC

v_call: TRBV7-9
j_call: TRBJ2-1
d_call: -
clone_size: many
cdr3_aa: CASSHRPDSSYNEQFF
cdr3_nt: TGTGCCAGCAGTCACAGACCGGACAGCTCCTACAATGAGCAGTTCTTC

v_call: TRBV12-3/TRBV12-4
j_call: TRBJ1-5
d_call: -
clone_size: -
cdr3_aa: CASSRIEGPNQPQHF
cdr3_nt: TGTGCCAGCAGCCGCATCGAGGGCCCTAATCAGCCCCAGCATTTT

v_call: TRBV5-4
j_call: TRBJ1-2
d_call: -
clone_size: many
cdr3_aa: CASNQAGGGYTF
cdr3_nt: TGTGCCAGCAACCAGGCAGGCGGCGGCTACACCTTC

v_call: TRBV23-1
j_call: TRBJ2-2
d_call: -
clone_size: few
cdr3_aa: CASSQRGLTGELFF
cdr3_nt: TGCGCCAGCAGTCAACGGGGACTCACCGGGGAGCTGTTTTTT

v_call: TRBV5-5
j_call: TRBJ2-1
d_call: TRBD1
clone_size: few
cdr3_aa: CASSPIGVVQGNEQFF
cdr3_nt: TGTGCCAGCAGCCCCATTGGGGTAGTACAGGGGAATGAGCAGTTCTTC

v_call: TRBV4-3
j_call: TRBJ1-1
d_call: TRBD1
clone_size: -
cdr3_aa: CASSQAIYSGGTNTEAFF
cdr3_nt: TGCGCCAGCAGCCAAGCGATTTATTCAGGGGGCACGAACACTGAAGCTTTCTTT

v_call: TRBV12-3/TRBV12-4
j_call: TRBJ2-2
d_call: TRBD2
clone_size: many
cdr3_aa: CAARERGGDTGELFF
cdr3_nt: TGTGCCGCCCGAGAGCGGGGGGGCGACACCGGGGAGCTGTTTTTT

v_call: TRBV12-3/TRBV12-4
j_call: TRBJ2-7
d_call: TRBD1
clone_size: many
cdr3_aa: CASSGQERYEQYF
cdr3_nt: TGTGCCAGCAGCGGACAGGAGCGCTACGAGCAGTACTTC

v_call: TRBV20-1
j_call: TRBJ1-5
d_call: TRBD1
clone_size: few
cdr3_aa: CSARVGQGGQPQHF
cdr3_nt: TGCAGTGCTAGAGTAGGACAGGGAGGTCAGCCCCAGCATTTT

v_call: TRBV7-9
j_call: TRBJ2-7
d_call: -
clone_size: -
cdr3_aa: CASSPAQEGSYEQYF
cdr3_nt: TGTGCCAGCAGCCCCGCGCAGGAGGGCTCCTACGAGCAGTACTTC

v_call: TRBV6-1
j_call: TRBJ2-1
d_call: -
clone_size: few
cdr3_aa: CASSPPPAGKQFF
cdr3_nt: TGTGCCAGCAGCCCCCCCCCGGCGGGGAAGCAGTTCTTC

v_call: TRBV7-2
j_call: TRBJ2-3
d_call: TRBD2
clone_size: many
cdr3_aa: CASSPSGGPDTQYF
cdr3_nt: TGTGCCAGCAGCCCTAGCGGGGGCCCAGATACGCAGTATTTT

v_call: TRBV14
j_call: TRBJ1-1
d_call: -
clone_size: -
cdr3_aa: CASSQASGLAAFF
cdr3_nt: TGTGCCAGCAGCCAAGCATCAGGGCTAGCAGCTTTCTTT

v_call: TRBV5-1
j_call: TRBJ2-3
d_call: -
clone_size: many
cdr3_aa: CASSTTLGLTDTQYF
cdr3_nt: TGCGCCAGCAGCACGACCCTGGGCCTCACAGATACGCAGTATTTT

v_call: TRBV29-1
j_call: TRBJ2-3
d_call: TRBD2
clone_size: few
cdr3_aa: CSVFPTSGNTDTQYF
cdr3_nt: TGCAGCGTTTTCCCGACTAGCGGAAACACAGATACGCAGTATTTT

v_call: TRBV7-9
j_call: TRBJ2-1
d_call: -
clone_size: -
cdr3_aa: CASSLLSEGLPYNEQFF
cdr3_nt: TGTGCCAGCAGCTTACTTTCGGAGGGGTTGCCCTACAATGAGCAGTTCTTC

v_call: TRBV5-1
j_call: TRBJ2-1
d_call: -
clone_size: many
cdr3_aa: CASSPAPGPYNEQFF
cdr3_nt: TGCGCCAGCAGCCCCGCCCCGGGTCCCTACAATGAGCAGTTCTTC

v_call: TRBV2
j_call: TRBJ2-2
d_call: -
clone_size: few
cdr3_aa: CASRTDGTGELFF
cdr3_nt: TGTGCCAGCAGAACGGACGGGACCGGGGAGCTGTTTTTT

v_call: TRBV5-1
j_call: TRBJ1-1
d_call: TRBD1
clone_size: many
cdr3_aa: CASSRNPGQGPLNTEAFF
cdr3_nt: TGCGCCAGCAGCAGAAACCCGGGACAGGGGCCGCTGAACACTGAAGCTTTCTTT